This T cell receptor (beta chain) came from a study of T cell responses to AZD1222 COVID-19 vaccine. Sequencing used immunoSEQ multiplex PCR; TCRdb keeps in-frame clones, though not all of them. The data contain some 150,000 clones, around 93% of them singletons. Germline V gene lookup returns CDR1 MNHEY and CDR2 SVGAGI. The CDR3 is made up of 14 amino acids. Unmatched junction bases numbered 8, after V lost 6 bases and J lost 6 bases. Overall study results and limits: Donors were mostly white British, more females; clonal diversity possibly underestimated.

Regarding this clone: The antigen remains undetermined.

The receptor comes from an adult in good health. The sample consisted of peripheral blood, taken on day 0 of AZD1222 vaccination. The rearrangement uses TRBV6-5 and TRBJ1-5, with 7 bases identical to TRBD1. In nucleotides, the CDR3 is TGTGCCAGCAGACCCGACAGGGCGGGTCAGCCCCAGCATTTT. Translated, it gives CASRPDRAGQPQHF.